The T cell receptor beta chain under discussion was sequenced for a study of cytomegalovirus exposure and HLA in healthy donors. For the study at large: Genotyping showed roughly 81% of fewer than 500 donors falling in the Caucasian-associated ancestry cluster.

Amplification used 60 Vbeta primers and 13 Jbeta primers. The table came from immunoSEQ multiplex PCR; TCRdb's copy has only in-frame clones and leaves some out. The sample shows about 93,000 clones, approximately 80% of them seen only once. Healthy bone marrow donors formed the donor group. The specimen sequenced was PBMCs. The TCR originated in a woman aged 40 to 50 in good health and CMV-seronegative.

CDR3 sequence: CASRAGSYEQYF. The CDR3, as DNA: TGTGCCAGCAGAGCGGGATCCTACGAGCAGTACTTC. This rearrangement joins TRBV28 to TRBJ2-7; 7 nucleotides align to TRBD2. CDR3 length equals 12 residues. Unmatched junction bases numbered 0, after V lost 6 bases and J lost 1 base. Germline CDR1 is MDHEN and CDR2 is SYDVKM.